Presented here are 6 T cell receptor beta chains from one specimen sequenced in a study of blood T cell repertoires in COVID-19. Only in-frame clones appear in the TCRdb table, and some are missing; sequencing was by immunoSEQ multiplex PCR. The sample contains roughly 53,000 clones, 65% to 85% of which appear only once. Sequencing used peripheral blood. The source is a man between 65 and 79 years old with active or convalescent COVID-19.

This chain connects TRBV6-2 or TRBV6-3 to TRBJ1-6; D gene unclear. The CDR3 consists of 14 residues. Germline V gene lookup returns CDR1 MNHEY and CDR2 SVGEGT. V was trimmed by 5 bases and J by 9 bases, leaving 14 bases between them. The DNA for the CDR3 is TGTGCCAGCAGTGACGGAAGAAGCGGTTCACCCCTCCACTTT. Translating it yields CASSDGRSGSPLHF.

This clone was seen once. The rearrangement links TRBV5-4 to TRBJ2-5; D possibly corresponds to TRBD1 (5 bases). The ends were cut back, 0 bases at V and 6 bases at J, with 15 bases in the middle. Germline V gene lookup returns CDR1 SGHNT and CDR2 YYREEE (reference sequence). The CDR3 extends over 15 amino acids. The CDR3 region is CASSLGAGKGKTQYF. In DNA, the CDR3 is TGTGCCAGCAGCTTGGGGGCAGGGAAAGGAAAGACCCAGTACTTC.

The V call is TRBV6-5, the J call TRBJ1-3; D is ambiguous. Between the trimmed V and J ends, which lost 6 bases and 9 bases, there was a span of 21 bases. There are 15 residues in the CDR3. In germline, CDR1 is MNHEY, CDR2 SVGAGI. Here the CDR3 reads CASRNNYGEGRTIYF. In DNA, the CDR3 is TGTGCCAGCAGAAATAATTACGGGGAAGGTCGCACCATATATTTT.

A few counts support this clone. Other DNA sequences of this sample code for an identical CDR3. The chain employs TRBV10-2 and TRBJ2-3, with a weak D call TRBD1 (5 bases). The germline gives CDR1 WSHSY, CDR2 SAAADI. CDR3 length equals 14 residues. Trimming cost V 2 bases and J 2 bases, with 8 bases left between them. The CDR3 here is CASSEGRDTDTQYF. As DNA, the CDR3 is TGCGCCAGCAGTGAGGGCAGGGACACAGATACGCAGTATTTT.

The gene calls are TRBV19 and TRBJ2-1, with 7 bases aligning to TRBD1. V dropped 3 bases and J dropped 3; count of bases not matched to a gene: 5. Germline V lookup: CDR1 LNHDA, CDR2 SQIVND (reference sequence). This CDR3 is 15 amino acids long. CDR3 DNA sequence: TGTGCCAGTAGTATCCAGGGGGTACACTACAATGAGCAGTTCTTC. Its translation is CASSIQGVHYNEQFF.

The rearrangement links TRBV5-4 to TRBJ2-5; possible D gene TRBD1, 6 bases. Germline CDR1 reads SGHNT; CDR2 reads YYREEE (reference sequence). The CDR3 runs 16 residues. V dropped 3 bases and J dropped 4 bases, with 19 bases sitting between them. CDR3 loop: CASSSTARGRGETQYF. The CDR3 DNA follows: TGTGCCAGCAGCTCTACAGCTAGGGGCAGGGGAGAGACCCAGTACTTC.